This is a list of T cell receptor beta chains from one sample in a study of blood T cell repertoires in COVID-19. Sequencing used immunoSEQ multiplex PCR; TCRdb keeps in-frame clones, though not all of them. The sample yields approximately 240,000 clones, approximately 87% seen once. The sample taken for sequencing was PBMCs or T cells enriched from blood (not recorded which). These receptors came from a woman aged 50 to 60 in a cohort exposed to, infected with or recovered from COVID-19 (not recorded which). CDR3s include the opening cysteine and the closing phenylalanine or tryptophan. The D gene is left open where the match is weak. Clone size is given for some rows only: seen once, a few or many times, or a class if the clone is expanded.

d_gene,abundance,v_gene,j_gene,CDR3nt,CDR3aa
-,-,TRBV6-5,TRBJ2-6,TGTGCCAGCAAACAGACCTTAGCTGGGGCCAACGTCCTGACTTTC,CASKQTLAGANVLTF
TRBD1,-,TRBV9,TRBJ1-5,TGTGCCAGCAGCGTGTCAGGGGGCCCGCCCCAGCATTTT,CASSVSGGPPQHF
TRBD1,-,TRBV7-3,TRBJ2-3,TGTGCCAGCAGCTTCGGGACAGTGGGAGATACGCAGTATTTT,CASSFGTVGDTQYF
-,-,TRBV5-1,TRBJ2-2,TGCGCCAGCAGCCCTAACACCGGGGAGCTGTTTTTT,CASSPNTGELFF
TRBD1,-,TRBV7-2,TRBJ1-4,TGTGCCAGCAGCCAAACAGGGGTGCCCTCAGAAAAACTGTTTTTT,CASSQTGVPSEKLFF
-,-,TRBV7-2,TRBJ1-5,TGTGCCAGCAGCCTTGGGGCTGACAGGAATCAGCCCCAGCATTTT,CASSLGADRNQPQHF
TRBD1,once,TRBV5-5,TRBJ2-1,TGTGCCAGCAGCTTGGGAGGGGGCAGCTACAATGAGCAGTTCTTC,CASSLGGGSYNEQFF
-,-,TRBV30,TRBJ1-3,TGTGCCTGGAGTGTACTGGGGCCCACTGGAAACACCATATATTTT,CAWSVLGPTGNTIYF
-,-,TRBV5-1,TRBJ1-2,TGCGCCAGCAGCTTGGAGAGATTTGGTGGCTACACCTTC,CASSLERFGGYTF
-,-,TRBV5-4,TRBJ1-2,TGTGCCAGCAGTCACAAGACTAACTATGGCTACACCTTC,CASSHKTNYGYTF
TRBD2,-,TRBV4-2,TRBJ2-7,TGTGCCAGCAGCCAAGATCTTGCAAGGACTAGTTCCGAGCAGTACTTC,CASSQDLARTSSEQYF
-,-,TRBV11-2,TRBJ1-3,TGTGCCAGCAGCCCTAACAGGAACACCATATATTTT,CASSPNRNTIYF
TRBD1,-,TRBV19,TRBJ1-5,TGTGCCAGTAGTCCTCTCACAGGGGTTTGGAATCAGCCCCAGCATTTT,CASSPLTGVWNQPQHF
-,-,TRBV30,TRBJ1-4,TGTGCCTGGTCAGTGACAGGTGGACTTGAAAAACTGTTTTTT,CAWSVTGGLEKLFF
TRBD2,-,TRBV10-2,TRBJ2-1,TGCGCCAGCGGCGGACTAGCGGGGGCCCCTCACAATGAGCAGTTCTTC,CASGGLAGAPHNEQFF
-,-,TRBV14,TRBJ2-5,TGTGCCAGCAGCCAGACCACCAGGGAAGGATGGGATTTAGGAGAGACCCAGTACTTC,CASSQTTREGWDLGETQYF
TRBD2,-,TRBV2,TRBJ2-3,TGTGCCAGAAACCTCTCAACCTCGGGACTAGCGGGGGGCCTAAACAGCACAGATACGCAGTATTTT,CARNLSTSGLAGGLNSTDTQYF
TRBD1,-,TRBV5-1,TRBJ1-4,TGCGCCAGCAGCGACACAGGGGACTCTAATGAAAAACTGTTTTTT,CASSDTGDSNEKLFF
TRBD1,-,TRBV4-3,TRBJ1-2,TGCGCCAGCAGCCCGACAGGGACTAACTATGGCTACACCTTC,CASSPTGTNYGYTF
-,-,TRBV11-1,TRBJ2-7,TGTGCCAGCAGCTCCCGACAGGCAGTCTCCTACGAGCAGTACTTC,CASSSRQAVSYEQYF
-,-,TRBV6-2/TRBV6-3,TRBJ2-3,TGTGCCAGCAGTAGAGGACTGGGCACAGATACGCAGTATTTT,CASSRGLGTDTQYF
TRBD2,-,TRBV7-3,TRBJ2-5,TGTGCCAGCAGCCCCCAGGGACTAGGGGGGGAGACCCAGTACTTC,CASSPQGLGGETQYF
TRBD1,-,TRBV3-1/TRBV3-2,TRBJ1-2,TGTGCCAGCAGCCAAGACTCGGGACAGGGAGGCTACACCTTC,CASSQDSGQGGYTF
-,-,TRBV2,TRBJ2-4,TGTGCCAGCAGGTCAGACCTAGAATTTCAGTACTTC,CASRSDLEFQYF
-,-,TRBV11-2,TRBJ1-6,TGTGCCAGCAGCCCGGCTGCCAGGGGTAATTCACCCCTCCACTTT,CASSPAARGNSPLHF
-,once,TRBV5-1,TRBJ1-6,TGCGCCAGCAGCGTCGACAGGAACAATTCACCCCTCCACTTT,CASSVDRNNSPLHF
-,-,TRBV2,TRBJ2-1,TGTGCCAGCAGGAACCTTGGTTTCGGGGTTCGACAGTTCTTC,CASRNLGFGVRQFF